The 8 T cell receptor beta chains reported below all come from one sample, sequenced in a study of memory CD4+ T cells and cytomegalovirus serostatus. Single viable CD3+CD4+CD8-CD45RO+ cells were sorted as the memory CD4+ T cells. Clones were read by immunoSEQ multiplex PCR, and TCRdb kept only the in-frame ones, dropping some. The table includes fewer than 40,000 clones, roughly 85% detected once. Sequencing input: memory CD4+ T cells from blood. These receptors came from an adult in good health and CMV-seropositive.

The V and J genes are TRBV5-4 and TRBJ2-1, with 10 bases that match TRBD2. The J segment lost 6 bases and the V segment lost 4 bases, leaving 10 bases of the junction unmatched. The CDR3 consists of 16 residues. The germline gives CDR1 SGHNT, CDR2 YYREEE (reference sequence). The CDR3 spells CASSPAGTSVPNEQFF. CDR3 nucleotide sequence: TGTGCCAGCAGCCCTGCCGGGACTAGCGTACCCAATGAGCAGTTCTTC.

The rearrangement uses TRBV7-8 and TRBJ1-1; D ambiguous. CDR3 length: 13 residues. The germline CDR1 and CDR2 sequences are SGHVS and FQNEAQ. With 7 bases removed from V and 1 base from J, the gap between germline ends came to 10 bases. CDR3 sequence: CASIGGPNTEAFF. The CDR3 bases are TGTGCCAGCATCGGTGGGCCGAACACTGAAGCTTTCTTT.

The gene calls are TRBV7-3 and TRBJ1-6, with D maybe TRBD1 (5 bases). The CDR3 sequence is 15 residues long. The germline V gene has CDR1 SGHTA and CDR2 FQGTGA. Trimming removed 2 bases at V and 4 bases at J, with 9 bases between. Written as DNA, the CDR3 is TGTGCCAGCAGCTTAGGGGCAGGATATAATTCACCCCTCCACTTT. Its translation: CASSLGAGYNSPLHF.

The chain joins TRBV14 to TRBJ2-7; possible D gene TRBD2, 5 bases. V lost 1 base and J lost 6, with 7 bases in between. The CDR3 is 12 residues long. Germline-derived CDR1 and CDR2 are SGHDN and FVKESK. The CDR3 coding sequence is TGTGCCAGCAGCCAAGCGGGGTCCGAGCAGTACTTC. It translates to CASSQAGSEQYF.

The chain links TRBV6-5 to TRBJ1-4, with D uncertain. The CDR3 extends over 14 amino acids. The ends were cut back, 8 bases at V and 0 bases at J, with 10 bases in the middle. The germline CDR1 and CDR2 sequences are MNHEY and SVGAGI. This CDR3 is CASAHTATNEKLFF. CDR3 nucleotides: TGTGCCAGCGCTCACACAGCAACTAATGAAAAACTGTTTTTT.

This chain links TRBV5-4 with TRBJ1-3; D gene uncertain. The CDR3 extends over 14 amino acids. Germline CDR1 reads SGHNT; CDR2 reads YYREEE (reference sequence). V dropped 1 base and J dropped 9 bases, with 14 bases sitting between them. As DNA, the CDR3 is TGTGCCAGCAGCTTGTTTGTAGGCGGAGGCACCATATATTTT. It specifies CASSLFVGGGTIYF.

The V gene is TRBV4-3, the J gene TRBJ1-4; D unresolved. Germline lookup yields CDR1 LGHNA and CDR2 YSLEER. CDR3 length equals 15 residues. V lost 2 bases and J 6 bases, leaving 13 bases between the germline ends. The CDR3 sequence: CASSQPDRRDEKLFF. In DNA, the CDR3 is TGCGCCAGCAGCCAACCAGACCGGCGGGATGAAAAACTGTTTTTT.

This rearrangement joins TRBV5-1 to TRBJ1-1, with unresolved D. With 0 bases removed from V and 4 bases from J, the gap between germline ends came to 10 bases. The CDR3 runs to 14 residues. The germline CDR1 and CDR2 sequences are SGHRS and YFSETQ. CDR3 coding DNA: TGCGCCAGCAGCTTGGATTCGGGTGGCACTGAAGCTTTCTTT. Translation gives CASSLDSGGTEAFF.